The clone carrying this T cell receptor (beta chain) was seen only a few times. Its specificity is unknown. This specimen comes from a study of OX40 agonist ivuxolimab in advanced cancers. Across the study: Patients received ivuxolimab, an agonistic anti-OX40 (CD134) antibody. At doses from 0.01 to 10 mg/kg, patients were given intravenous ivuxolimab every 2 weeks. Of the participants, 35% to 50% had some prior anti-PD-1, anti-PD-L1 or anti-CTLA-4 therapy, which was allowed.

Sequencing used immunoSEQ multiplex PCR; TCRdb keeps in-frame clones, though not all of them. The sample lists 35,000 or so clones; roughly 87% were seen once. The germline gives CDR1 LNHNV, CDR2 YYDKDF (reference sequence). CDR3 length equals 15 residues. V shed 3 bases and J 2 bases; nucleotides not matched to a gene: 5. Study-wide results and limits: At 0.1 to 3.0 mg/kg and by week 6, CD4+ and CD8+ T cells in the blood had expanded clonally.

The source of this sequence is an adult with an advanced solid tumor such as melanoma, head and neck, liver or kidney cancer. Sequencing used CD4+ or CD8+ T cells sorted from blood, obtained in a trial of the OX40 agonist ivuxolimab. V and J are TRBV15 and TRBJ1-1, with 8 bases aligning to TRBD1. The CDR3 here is CATSSTQGANTEAFF. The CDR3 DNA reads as TGTGCCACCAGCAGTACCCAGGGGGCCAACACTGAAGCTTTCTTT.